The present TCR beta chain was sequenced within a study of cytomegalovirus exposure and HLA in healthy donors. Study background: The 120 or so validation repertoires were produced on the same platform as the 550 to 700 repertoires of the first cohort. This was reported in a later analysis.

Notes on this clone: Its target is not known.

The assay was immunoSEQ multiplex PCR, and TCRdb's table has in-frame clones only and misses some. Of 140,000 to 150,000 clones listed, approximately 88% are singletons. The V end lost 5 bases, the J end lost 4 bases, and 11 bases lay between the germline ends. Germline V gene data show CDR1 as MDHEN and CDR2 as SYDVKM. This CDR3 has 13 amino acids. Overall study findings and caveats: Under in vitro conditions, a few CMV-associated chains were confirmed as specific for CMV antigens. TCR sequences were mostly rare, though some public TCRs occurred in many donors. The investigators catalogued 150 to 200 TCR beta chains as cytomegalovirus-associated.

The clonotype was recovered from a man aged 18 to 29 in good health and CMV-seropositive. The sample was PBMCs. J is TRBJ1-2 and V is TRBV28; D ambiguous. The DNA of the CDR3 is TGTGCCAGCAGTGCCATTAACTTCTATGGCTACACCTTC. Protein product: CASSAINFYGYTF.